This is a list of T cell receptor beta chains from one sample in a study of beta chain features in type 1 diabetes. Data came from immunoSEQ multiplex PCR; TCRdb stores just in-frame clones and leaves some out. The sample lists 55,000 to 85,000 clones; roughly 49% were seen once. Specimen: central memory CD4+ T cells from blood. The receptors come from a man aged 30-40 years with type 1 diabetes. CDR3s include the opening cysteine and the closing phenylalanine or tryptophan. A D gene is named only where the DNA matches it firmly. Clone size is given for some rows only: seen once, a few or many times, or a class if the clone is expanded.

len | abundance | j_gene | d_gene | v_gene | CDR3aa | CDR3nt
14 | few | TRBJ1-1 | . | TRBV28 | CASSSEGGRIEAFF | TGTGCCAGCAGTTCCGAAGGGGGTCGAATTGAAGCTTTCTTT
14 | . | TRBJ2-7 | TRBD2 | TRBV4-1 | CASSRGDSGSEQYF | TGCGCCAGCAGCCGAGGAGACAGCGGGAGCGAGCAGTACTTC
13 | . | TRBJ2-7 | . | TRBV7-6 | CASSLVQGREQYF | TGTGCCAGCAGCTTAGTACAGGGTCGAGAGCAGTACTTC
14 | . | TRBJ1-1 | . | TRBV6-1 | CASSLTDMNTEAFF | TGTGCCAGCAGTTTGACAGATATGAACACTGAAGCTTTCTTT
14 | few | TRBJ2-3 | . | TRBV2 | CASRDIVSTDTQYF | TGTGCCAGCAGGGACATAGTAAGCACAGATACGCAGTATTTT
15 | . | TRBJ1-2 | . | TRBV6-5 | CASSYSYTGNYGYTF | TGTGCCAGCAGTTACTCGTATACAGGGAACTATGGCTACACCTTC
14 | . | TRBJ2-7 | . | TRBV28 | CASSPAGQFVFKYF | TGTGCCAGCAGTCCCGCGGGACAGTTCGTCTTTAAGTACTTC
13 | . | TRBJ2-1 | TRBD1 | TRBV28 | CASSLGQGARDFF | TGTGCCAGCAGTCTAGGACAGGGGGCGAGGGATTTCTTC
13 | once | TRBJ1-2 | TRBD1 | TRBV2 | CASSGTGDRGYTF | TGTGCCAGCAGTGGGACAGGGGACCGAGGCTACACCTTC
13 | once | TRBJ2-1 | TRBD2 | TRBV7-9 | CAIVAGRWGEQFF | TGTGCCATCGTAGCGGGGAGGTGGGGTGAGCAGTTCTTC
14 | . | TRBJ1-1 | . | TRBV5-4 | CASQTGNPNTEAFF | TGTGCCAGCCAAACAGGGAACCCGAACACTGAAGCTTTCTTT
12 | . | TRBJ1-1 | TRBD1 | TRBV7-9 | CASSWTGNEAFF | TGTGCCAGCAGCTGGACAGGGAATGAAGCTTTCTTT
16 | . | TRBJ2-4 | TRBD2 | TRBV5-4 | CASTSGGALAKNIQYF | TGTGCCAGCACCTCCGGGGGGGCCCTAGCCAAAAACATTCAGTACTTC
16 | . | TRBJ1-1 | TRBD1 | TRBV9 | CASSVQTGGPNTEAFF | TGTGCCAGCAGCGTACAAACAGGGGGTCCCAACACTGAAGCTTTCTTT
16 | . | TRBJ2-7 | TRBD2 | TRBV11-2 | CASSLVFRTRGYEQYF | TGTGCCAGCAGCTTAGTATTCCGGACTAGAGGTTACGAGCAGTACTTC
15 | . | TRBJ2-2 | . | TRBV7-9 | CASSRNREISGELFF | TGTGCCAGCAGCCGTAACAGGGAAATATCCGGGGAGCTGTTTTTT
13 | . | TRBJ2-7 | TRBD1 | TRBV29-1 | CSVGDRSSYEQYF | TGCAGCGTCGGGGACAGGAGCTCCTACGAGCAGTACTTC
18 | . | TRBJ1-5 | TRBD1 | TRBV28 | CASSSAGQAWGSNQPQHF | TGTGCCAGCAGTTCCGCGGGACAGGCCTGGGGTAGCAATCAGCCCCAGCATTTT
13 | . | TRBJ2-7 | TRBD2 | TRBV6-1 | CASSSGNNYEQYF | TGTGCCAGTTCTAGCGGAAATAACTACGAGCAGTACTTC
15 | few | TRBJ1-1 | . | TRBV25-1 | CASTGSKGKLAEAFF | TGTGCCAGCACCGGGTCCAAGGGGAAACTCGCTGAAGCTTTCTTT
13 | once | TRBJ2-3 | . | TRBV6-5 | CASSAEGVHTQYF | TGTGCCAGCAGTGCGGAAGGGGTCCATACGCAGTATTTT
11 | . | TRBJ2-3 | . | TRBV30 | CAWGPADTQYF | TGTGCCTGGGGGCCCGCAGATACGCAGTATTTT
15 | . | TRBJ1-6 | TRBD1 | TRBV4-2 | CASSPPTGNNSPLHF | TGTGCCAGCAGCCCCCCGACAGGGAACAATTCACCCCTCCACTTT
15 | few | TRBJ2-7 | . | TRBV5-1 | CASSWRQTGSNEQYF | TGCGCCAGCAGCTGGAGGCAGACGGGATCCAACGAGCAGTACTTC
15 | . | TRBJ2-7 | TRBD1 | TRBV5-1 | CASSLEGTVTYEQYF | TGCGCCAGCAGCTTGGAAGGGACAGTTACCTACGAGCAGTACTTC
17 | . | TRBJ2-5 | TRBD2 | TRBV5-4 | CASSSTSGGPPGETQYF | TGTGCCAGCAGCTCGACTAGCGGGGGGCCCCCGGGGGAGACCCAGTACTTC
16 | . | TRBJ2-3 | TRBD2 | TRBV4-3 | CASSLASGRATDTQYF | TGCGCCAGCAGCCTGGCTAGCGGGAGGGCCACAGATACGCAGTATTTT
15 | . | TRBJ2-5 | . | TRBV5-1 | CASSDLQGYQETQYF | TGCGCCAGCAGCGACCTACAGGGCTACCAAGAGACCCAGTACTTC
13 | medium-sized | TRBJ1-6 | . | TRBV25-1 | CASGGQPNSPLHF | TGTGCCAGCGGAGGACAGCCCAATTCACCCCTCCACTTT
17 | few | TRBJ2-3 | TRBD2 | TRBV7-9 | CASSFGLAGTSTDTQYF | TGTGCCAGCAGCTTCGGACTAGCGGGTACTAGCACAGATACGCAGTATTTT
16 | . | TRBJ1-4 | TRBD1 | TRBV5-1 | CASSFSGTATNEKLFF | TGCGCCAGCAGCTTTTCCGGGACAGCAACTAATGAAAAACTGTTTTTT
17 | . | TRBJ2-2 | TRBD1 | TRBV5-1 | CASSQPGQGKDTGELFF | TGCGCCAGCAGCCAACCGGGACAGGGGAAGGACACCGGGGAGCTGTTTTTT
13 | . | TRBJ2-5 | TRBD2 | TRBV5-1 | CASRLLAEETQYF | TGCGCCAGCAGACTCCTAGCGGAAGAGACCCAGTACTTC
14 | . | TRBJ2-2 | . | TRBV2 | CASGPTGLTGELFF | TGTGCCAGCGGGCCCACAGGGTTGACCGGGGAGCTGTTTTTT
13 | . | TRBJ1-2 | . | TRBV30 | CAWSRGAIGGYTF | TGTGCCTGGAGTCGGGGTGCAATTGGAGGCTACACCTTC
16 | few | TRBJ2-1 | TRBD2 | TRBV14 | CASSPLAGGRYNEQFF | TGTGCCAGCAGCCCCCTAGCGGGGGGTCGGTACAATGAGCAGTTCTTC
13 | few | TRBJ2-7 | . | TRBV29-1 | CSVVGGKGYEQYF | TGCAGCGTTGTAGGAGGGAAGGGCTACGAGCAGTACTTC
12 | . | TRBJ1-2 | TRBD1 | TRBV11-2 | CASSDRAYGYTF | TGTGCCAGCTCCGACAGGGCTTATGGCTACACCTTC
11 | . | TRBJ1-1 | . | TRBV7-2 | CASSRAMEAFF | TGTGCCAGCAGCCGCGCAATGGAAGCTTTCTTT
14 | . | TRBJ1-1 | . | TRBV9 | CASSVLAGNTEAFF | TGTGCCAGCAGCGTCCTCGCAGGGAACACTGAAGCTTTCTTT
12 | . | TRBJ2-3 | . | TRBV5-1 | CASSFTTDTQYF | TGCGCCAGCAGCTTCACAACAGATACGCAGTATTTT
14 | . | TRBJ2-5 | TRBD2 | TRBV2 | CASRGGGASETQYF | TGTGCCAGCAGGGGCGGGGGGGCGTCTGAGACCCAGTACTTC